The next 3 T cell receptor beta chains were all read from a single sample in a study of cytomegalovirus exposure and HLA in healthy donors. The PCR contained 60 Vbeta and 13 Jbeta primers. Sequenced by immunoSEQ multiplex PCR; TCRdb stores in-frame clones only, minus some. In the table there are over 150,000 clones, 65% to 85% of which are singletons. The sample was PBMCs. The receptor set was obtained from a man aged 55 to 70 in good health and CMV-seronegative.

The V call is TRBV19, the J call TRBJ1-2; a weak D match, TRBD1 (6 bases). The CDR3 length is 14 residues. Per the germline V gene, CDR1 is LNHDA and CDR2 is SQIVND (reference sequence). Trimming left V 3 bases short and J 9 bases short, with 17 bases between. Here the CDR3 DNA reads TGTGCCAGTAGTATCGGCAGCGTGCAGGGGAGCTACACCTTC. Translating gives CASSIGSVQGSYTF.

The chain is built from TRBV19 and TRBJ1-5, with D unresolved. The V and J ends lost 3 bases and 0 bases respectively, with 9 bases between them. The CDR3 extends over 15 amino acids. Germline V gene data show CDR1 as LNHDA and CDR2 as SQIVND (reference sequence). CDR3 nucleotide sequence: TGTGCCAGTAGTATTTCCCCCGGTAGCAATCAGCCCCAGCATTTT. Translated: CASSISPGSNQPQHF.

The chain carries TRBV9 and TRBJ2-1, with D possibly matching TRBD2 (6 bases). Germline V gene data show CDR1 as SGDLS and CDR2 as YYNGEE. This CDR3 spans 16 amino acids. Deletions cut 3 bases from V and 0 bases from J, with 13 bases between. The CDR3 region has the DNA TGTGCCAGCAGCGGCGGGACGACGGTCTCCTACAATGAGCAGTTCTTC. Translating it yields CASSGGTTVSYNEQFF.